Each of the 32 T cell receptor beta chains below was sequenced from the same sample in a study of T cell responses to AZD1222 COVID-19 vaccine. Assay used: immunoSEQ multiplex PCR; TCRdb lists only in-frame clones, some missing. The table shows over 130,000 clones, with 90% occurring only once. The sequenced sample was peripheral blood, obtained 28 days after the second AZD1222 dose. These receptor sequences come from an adult who received the AZD1222 COVID-19 vaccine.

This clone was seen a single time. The rearrangement uses TRBV2 and TRBJ1-2; D is unclear. The germline V gene has CDR1 SNHLY and CDR2 FYNNEI. Trimming shortened V by 5 bases and J by 5 bases, and 18 bases separated the two germline ends. This CDR3 region has 15 residues. The CDR3 is CASSPAEALGYGYTF. The DNA for the CDR3 is TGTGCCAGCAGTCCCGCCGAGGCCCTTGGATATGGCTACACCTTC.

This sequence joins TRBV29-1 and TRBJ1-1; a weak D match, TRBD1 (6 bases). This CDR3 has 14 residues. V lost 0 bases to trimming and J lost 6 bases, with 14 bases between them. CDR1 SQVTM and CDR2 ANQGSEA come from the germline V gene. CDR3 sequence reads: CSVEDSQGRAEAFF. The CDR3 region has the DNA TGCAGCGTTGAAGACAGTCAGGGGAGGGCTGAAGCTTTCTTT.

The V and J genes are TRBV6-5 and TRBJ2-7, with TRBD2 matching 11 bases. This CDR3 region has 15 residues. CDR1 is MNHEY and CDR2 is SVGAGI in the germline V gene. Trimming took 8 bases from V and 2 from J; bases not matched to a gene: 8. CDR3 loop: CASALGLAETYEQYF. The CDR3 coding sequence is TGTGCCAGCGCACTGGGACTAGCGGAAACCTACGAGCAGTACTTC.

The DNA of the CDR3 is TGTGCCAGCAATTCCTTGACAGGAGGCAATGAAAAACTGTTTTTT. Its translation: CASNSLTGGNEKLFF. The chain links TRBV28 to TRBJ1-4; D is perhaps TRBD1 (6 bases). CDR3 length: 15 amino acids. V was trimmed by 7 bases and J by 5 bases, leaving 17 bases between them. In germline, CDR1 is MDHEN, CDR2 SYDVKM.

This chain joins TRBV19 and TRBJ1-2; no definite D call. Germline values: CDR1 LNHDA, CDR2 SQIVND (reference sequence). This CDR3 has 15 amino acids. The ends were cut back, 4 bases at V and 2 bases at J, with 14 bases in the middle. CDR3 loop: CASSTSWGGNYGYTF. DNA of the CDR3: TGTGCCAGTAGTACCTCGTGGGGTGGGAACTATGGCTACACCTTC.

This rearrangement joins TRBV30 to TRBJ2-1, with 15 bases that match TRBD2. Looked up from germline, CDR1 is GTSNPN and CDR2 is SVGIG (reference sequence). The CDR3 extends over 16 amino acids. With V trimmed by 5 bases and J by 9 bases, 11 bases remained unmatched. CDR3 in amino acids: CAWHGGTSGRLSEQFF. DNA of the CDR3: TGTGCCTGGCACGGGGGGACTAGCGGGAGGCTGAGTGAGCAGTTCTTC.

This clone came up a few times. Other DNA sequences in this specimen translate into the identical CDR3. The rearrangement joins TRBV12-3 or TRBV12-4 to TRBJ1-1; no firm D call. Trimming pared 5 bases from V and 2 bases from J, leaving 3 bases between. This CDR3 has 11 amino acids. CDR3: CASSVNTEAFF. In DNA form, the CDR3 reads TGTGCCAGCAGTGTTAACACTGAAGCTTTCTTT.

This chain joins TRBV12-3 or TRBV12-4 and TRBJ2-7, with D unclear. The V and J ends lost 6 bases and 3 bases respectively, with 6 bases between them. This CDR3 region has 11 residues. CDR3 sequence (DNA): TGTGCCAGCAGGGTGGGCTACGAGCAGTACTTC. Encoded protein: CASRVGYEQYF.

The chain joins TRBV7-2 to TRBJ1-1; 9 nucleotides match TRBD1. The CDR3 loop spans 13 amino acids. The germline V gene has CDR1 SGHTA and CDR2 FQGNSA. The trim removed 3 bases at V and 7 bases at J, leaving 3 bases unmatched. CDR3 protein: CASSLTGGVEAFF. Written as DNA, the CDR3 is TGTGCCAGCAGCTTGACAGGGGGGGTTGAAGCTTTCTTT.

V gene TRBV18 combines with J gene TRBJ1-1; D unclear. V dropped 1 base and J dropped 1 base, with 10 bases sitting between them. Per germline, CDR1 KGHSH and CDR2 LQKENI. This CDR3 is built from 15 residues. CDR3 residues: CASSPRVGRNTEAFF. In nucleotides, the CDR3 is TGTGCCAGCTCACCACGGGTAGGGAGGAACACTGAAGCTTTCTTT.

The chain links TRBV5-4 to TRBJ1-2; perhaps TRBD1 as D (5 bases). The CDR3 sequence is 13 residues long. V lost 3 bases and J 3 bases, leaving 9 bases between the germline ends. Germline lookup yields CDR1 SGHNT and CDR2 YYREEE (reference sequence). The CDR3 here is CASSSKTDYGYTF. CDR3 coding DNA: TGTGCCAGCAGCTCCAAGACAGACTATGGCTACACCTTC.

The rearrangement uses TRBV5-1 and TRBJ2-1; the match to TRBD2 covers 16 bases. V trimming: 4 bases; J trimming: 3 bases; junction bases outside the gene matches: 7. CDR1 is SGHRS and CDR2 is YFSETQ in the germline V gene. This CDR3 region has 18 residues. CDR3 protein: CASSKGLAGGQGYNEQFF. In DNA, the CDR3 is TGCGCCAGCAGCAAGGGACTAGCGGGAGGGCAAGGCTACAATGAGCAGTTCTTC.

This sequence joins TRBV27 and TRBJ2-7; the D is unclear. This CDR3 is built from 13 residues. CDR1 and CDR2 from the germline V gene are MNHEY and SMNVEV (reference sequence). The ends were cut back, 3 bases at V and 7 bases at J, with 13 bases in the middle. The CDR3 DNA sequence: TGTGCCAGCAGTTTCGGCAGCCTACGGGAGCAGTACTTC. It codes for CASSFGSLREQYF.

The chain employs TRBV14 and TRBJ2-7; the D is unclear. V lost 1 base and J 9 bases, leaving 7 bases between the germline ends. This CDR3 is 11 amino acids long. Germline assignment: CDR1 SGHDN and CDR2 FVKESK. The CDR3 DNA is TGTGCCAGCAGCCAAGTCGGGCGGCAGTACTTC. Its protein product is CASSQVGRQYF.

This rearrangement joins TRBV10-3 to TRBJ1-5; possibly TRBD1 for D (6 bases). This CDR3 is 13 amino acids long. Germline V gene sequence: CDR1 ENHRY, CDR2 SYGVKD. Trimming took 8 bases from V and 7 from J, leaving 15 bases between them. CDR3 DNA sequence: TGTGCCATCCGGGAACAGGGTAGACAGCCCCAGCATTTT. As protein: CAIREQGRQPQHF.

The V and J genes are TRBV6-1 and TRBJ2-3, with D possibly TRBD2 on 6 matching bases. This CDR3 comprises 17 residues. Germline-derived CDR1 and CDR2 are MNHNS and SASEGT. Trimming took 1 base from V and 1 from J, leaving 15 bases between them. CDR3 DNA: TGTGCCAGCAGTGAAGGGGAGGTCTCAAAACGCACAGATACGCAGTATTTT. This translates into CASSEGEVSKRTDTQYF.

The V and J genes are TRBV6-4 and TRBJ1-4; possible D gene TRBD1, 5 bases. This CDR3 is built from 14 residues. Deletions cut 8 bases from V and 4 bases from J, with 14 bases between. Germline V gene data show CDR1 as MRHNA and CDR2 as SNTAGT. This CDR3 is CASQGLPDNEKLFF. For the CDR3, the DNA is TGTGCCAGCCAGGGACTGCCGGATAATGAAAAACTGTTTTTT.

The chain links TRBV5-1 to TRBJ2-5; 8 positions agree with TRBD2. The ends lost 2 bases at V and 2 bases at J; junction bases unmatched: 11. Germline V gene lookup returns CDR1 SGHRS and CDR2 YFSETQ. This CDR3 is 17 amino acids long. CDR3 amino acids: CASSFDVAGGKQETQYF. In DNA, the CDR3 is TGCGCCAGCAGCTTTGATGTGGCGGGAGGAAAGCAAGAGACCCAGTACTTC. The entire variable domain, with the rest obtained from reference TRBV5-1 and TRBJ2-5, is as follows: KAGVTQTPRYLIKTRGQQVTLSCSPISGHRSVSWYQQTPGQGLQFLFEYFSETQRNKGNFPGRFSGRQFSNSRSEMNVSTLELGDSALYLCASSFDVAGGKQETQYFGPGTRLLVL.

V and J are TRBV3-1 (or the pseudogene TRBV3-2) and TRBJ2-1; D is possibly TRBD1 (5 bases). The germline V gene encodes CDR1 LGHDT and CDR2 YNNKEL (reference sequence). This CDR3 comprises 14 residues. V lost 2 bases to trimming and J lost 4 bases, with 9 bases between them. The CDR3 spells CASSQPDSYNEQFF. As DNA, the CDR3 is TGTGCCAGCAGCCAACCAGACAGTTACAATGAGCAGTTCTTC.

V is TRBV11-2 and J is TRBJ1-4, with D hard to call. The CDR3 is 15 residues long. Trimming shortened V by 5 bases and J by 2 bases, and 12 bases separated the two germline ends. CDR1 is SGHAT and CDR2 is FQNNGV in the germline V gene. CDR3 amino acids: CASSLRGLTNEKLFF. The DNA for the CDR3 is TGTGCCAGCAGCCTACGTGGGCTGACTAATGAAAAACTGTTTTTT.

This rearrangement joins TRBV29-1 to TRBJ2-7; D remains ambiguous. The CDR3 loop spans 13 amino acids. Germline V gives CDR1 SQVTM, CDR2 ANQGSEA. Deletions cut 7 bases from V and 2 bases from J, with 15 bases between. The CDR3 sequence: CSASVADAYEQYF. The CDR3 DNA is TGCAGCGCCTCGGTTGCGGATGCCTACGAGCAGTACTTC.

The table lists this clone with a count of one. The V gene is TRBV19, the J gene TRBJ2-4, with 12 bases aligning to TRBD2. The V segment lost 5 bases and the J segment 1 base; nucleotides outside the gene matches: 12. Germline CDR1 LNHDA, CDR2 SQIVND (reference sequence). The CDR3 consists of 19 residues. The CDR3 spells CASSPTGTSGRGAKNIQYF. DNA of the CDR3: TGTGCCAGTAGTCCCACCGGGACTAGCGGGCGAGGGGCCAAAAACATTCAGTACTTC.

The V call is TRBV11-2, the J call TRBJ2-3; TRBD2 matches 11 bases. CDR1 and CDR2 (germline): SGHAT, FQNNGV. The V gene end was trimmed by 5 bases and the J gene end by 2 bases; junction bases not matched to a gene: 6. The CDR3 has 16 amino acids. The CDR3 loop is CASSNELAGATDTQYF. CDR3 sequence (DNA): TGTGCCAGCAGCAACGAACTAGCGGGAGCCACAGATACGCAGTATTTT.

The genes are TRBV7-9 and TRBJ1-2; no firm D call. Trimming took off 0 bases at V and 4 bases at J, with 9 bases between the two ends. Germline CDR1 SEHNR, CDR2 FQNEAQ (reference sequence). The CDR3 runs to 14 residues. CDR3: CASSLASVLYGYTF. In DNA, the CDR3 is TGTGCCAGCAGCTTAGCCTCAGTCCTCTATGGCTACACCTTC.

The V and J genes are TRBV25-1 and TRBJ2-1; D remains ambiguous. V lost 0 bases to trimming and J lost 9 bases, with 9 bases between them. The CDR3 has 13 amino acids. CDR1 is MGHDK and CDR2 is SYGVNS in the germline V gene. CDR3 in amino acids: CASSEYGYSEQFF. CDR3 nucleotides: TGTGCCAGCAGTGAATATGGCTATAGTGAGCAGTTCTTC.

The chain joins TRBV19 to TRBJ2-2; TRBD2 agrees at 7 bases. Germline CDR1 and CDR2: LNHDA and SQIVND (reference sequence). V trimming: 0 bases; J trimming: 13 bases; junction bases outside the gene matches: 14. CDR3 length: 16 amino acids. The CDR3 sequence: CASSIEAAGPPFWLFF. Written as DNA, the CDR3 is TGTGCCAGTAGTATAGAGGCAGCGGGGCCCCCTTTTTGGCTGTTTTTT.

This clone came up once. This rearrangement joins TRBV7-9 to TRBJ2-7; 12 bases align to TRBD2. Trimming removed 5 bases from V and 5 bases from J; junction bases left unmatched: 10. CDR3 length equals 16 residues. CDR1 SEHNR and CDR2 FQNEAQ come from the germline V gene (reference sequence). This CDR3 reads CASSPPLAGGPHEQYF. The DNA of the CDR3 is TGTGCCAGCAGCCCACCCCTAGCGGGAGGGCCCCACGAGCAGTACTTC.

V usage is TRBV19 and J usage is TRBJ2-5, with a weak D call TRBD1 (5 bases). Germline CDR1 is LNHDA and CDR2 is SQIVND (reference sequence). V was trimmed by 5 bases and J by 4 bases, leaving 8 bases between them. The CDR3 contains 12 residues. This CDR3 reads CASSPDRETQYF. CDR3 bases: TGTGCCAGTAGTCCCGACAGAGAGACCCAGTACTTC.

The rearrangement joins TRBV19 to TRBJ1-2; 8 bases are shared with TRBD1. Germline values: CDR1 LNHDA, CDR2 SQIVND (reference sequence). The CDR3 runs 15 residues. V lost 2 bases, J lost 3 bases, and 5 bases stayed unmatched. CDR3 loop: CASSISGGIHYGYTF. The CDR3 DNA reads as TGTGCCAGTAGTATATCAGGGGGCATACACTATGGCTACACCTTC.

Written as DNA, the CDR3 is TGCGCCAGCAGCTTGGGGGGAACCCCCTTAGATACGCAGTATTTT. As protein: CASSLGGTPLDTQYF. This chain joins TRBV5-1 and TRBJ2-3; no reliable D call. The CDR3 runs to 15 residues. The germline V gene encodes CDR1 SGHRS and CDR2 YFSETQ. Trimming pared 0 bases from V and 5 bases from J, leaving 13 bases between.

With respect to this clone: One end of the junction varies from germline; a read error may be responsible. The chain links TRBV29-1 to TRBJ1-2; D gene ambiguous. The CDR3 has 12 residues. CDR1 is SQVTM and CDR2 is ANQGSEA in the germline V gene. The CDR3 bases are TGCAGCGCTGAACGGGGAACGGGGGGCTACACCTTC. It encodes CSAERGTGGYTF.

As regards this clone: Other DNA sequences of this sample code for an identical CDR3. V usage is TRBV5-1 and J usage is TRBJ2-3; 7 nucleotides match TRBD1. Germline CDR1 reads SGHRS; CDR2 reads YFSETQ. The CDR3 is 16 residues long. V lost 0 bases to trimming and J lost 2 bases; unmatched junction nucleotides: 6. CDR3 in amino acids: CASSLGEGAVTDTQYF. The CDR3, as DNA: TGCGCCAGCAGCTTGGGTGAGGGGGCGGTCACAGATACGCAGTATTTT.